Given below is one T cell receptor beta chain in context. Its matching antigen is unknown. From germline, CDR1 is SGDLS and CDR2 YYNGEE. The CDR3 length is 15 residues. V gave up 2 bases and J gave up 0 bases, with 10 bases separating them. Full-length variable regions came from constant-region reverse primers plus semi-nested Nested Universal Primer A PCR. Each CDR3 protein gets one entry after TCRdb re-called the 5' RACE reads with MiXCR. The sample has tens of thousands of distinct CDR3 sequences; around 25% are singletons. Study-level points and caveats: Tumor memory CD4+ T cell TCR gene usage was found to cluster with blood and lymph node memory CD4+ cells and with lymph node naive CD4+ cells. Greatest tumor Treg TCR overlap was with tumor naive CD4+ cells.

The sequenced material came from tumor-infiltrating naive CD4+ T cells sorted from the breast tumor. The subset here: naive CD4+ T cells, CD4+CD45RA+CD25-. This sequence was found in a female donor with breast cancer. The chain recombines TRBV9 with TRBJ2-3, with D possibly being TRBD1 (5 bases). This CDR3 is CASSVDSKSTDTQYF. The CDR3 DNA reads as TGTGCCAGCAGCGTCGACAGTAAAAGCACAGATACGCAGTATTTT.